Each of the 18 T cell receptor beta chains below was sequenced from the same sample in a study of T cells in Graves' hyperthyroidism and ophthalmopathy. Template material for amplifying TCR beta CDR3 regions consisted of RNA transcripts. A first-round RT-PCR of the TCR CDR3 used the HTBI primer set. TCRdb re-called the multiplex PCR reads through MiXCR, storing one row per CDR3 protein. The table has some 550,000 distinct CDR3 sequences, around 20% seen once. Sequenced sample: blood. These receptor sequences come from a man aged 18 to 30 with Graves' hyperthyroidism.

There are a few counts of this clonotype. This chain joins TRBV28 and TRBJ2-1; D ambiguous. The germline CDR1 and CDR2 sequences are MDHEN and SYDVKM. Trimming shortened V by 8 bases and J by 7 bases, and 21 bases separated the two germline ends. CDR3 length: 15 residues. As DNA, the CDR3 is TGTGCCAGCCGATCTAACAACGGAGTAGGAAATGAGCAGTTCTTC. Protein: CASRSNNGVGNEQFF.

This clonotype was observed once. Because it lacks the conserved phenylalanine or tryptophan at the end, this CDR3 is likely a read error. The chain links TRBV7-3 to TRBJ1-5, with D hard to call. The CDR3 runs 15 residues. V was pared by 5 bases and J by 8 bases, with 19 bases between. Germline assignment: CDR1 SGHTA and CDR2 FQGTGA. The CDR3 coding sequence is TGTGCCAGCAGCCGTCGGTCAGAGCCCAAGAAGCCCCAGCATTTG. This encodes CASSRRSEPKKPQHL.

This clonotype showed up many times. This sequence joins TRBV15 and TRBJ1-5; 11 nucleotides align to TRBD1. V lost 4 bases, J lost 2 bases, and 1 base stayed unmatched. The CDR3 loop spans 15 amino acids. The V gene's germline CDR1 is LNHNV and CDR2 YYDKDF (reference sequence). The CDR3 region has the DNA TGTGCCACCAGCATGGGACAGGGGGGCAATCAGCCCCAGCATTTT. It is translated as CATSMGQGGNQPQHF.

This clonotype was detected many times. The CDR3 reads CASSPRGGGLSGANVLTF. In DNA, the CDR3 is TGTGCCAGCAGTCCCCGGGGGGGCGGGCTCTCTGGGGCCAACGTCCTGACTTTC. J is TRBJ2-6 and V is TRBV6-4, with TRBD2 identical over 8 bases. This CDR3 spans 18 amino acids. Unmatched junction bases numbered 9, after V lost 5 bases and J lost 0 bases. Germline assignment: CDR1 MRHNA and CDR2 SNTAGT.

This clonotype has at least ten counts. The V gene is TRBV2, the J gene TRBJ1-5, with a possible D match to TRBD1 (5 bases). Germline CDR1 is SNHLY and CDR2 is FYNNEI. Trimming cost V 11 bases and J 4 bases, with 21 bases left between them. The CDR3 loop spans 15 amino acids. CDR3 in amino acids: CASTLGRLENQPQHF. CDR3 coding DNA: TGTGCCTCCACCTTGGGACGGTTGGAGAATCAGCCCCAGCATTTT.

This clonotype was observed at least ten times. The CDR3 loop is CASRSTGQGAYEQYF. The CDR3 bases are TGTGCCAGCAGGTCGACGGGACAGGGGGCCTACGAGCAGTACTTC. V usage is TRBV28 and J usage is TRBJ2-7; 11 bases line up with TRBD1. This CDR3 has 15 residues. Germline values: CDR1 MDHEN, CDR2 SYDVKM. J gave up 2 bases and V 6 bases, and 6 bases lay outside the gene matches.

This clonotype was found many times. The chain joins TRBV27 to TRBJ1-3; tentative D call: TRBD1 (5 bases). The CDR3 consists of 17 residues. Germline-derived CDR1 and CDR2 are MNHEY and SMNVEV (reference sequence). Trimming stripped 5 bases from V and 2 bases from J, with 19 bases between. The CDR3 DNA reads TGTGCCAGCAGTCTCATTAACCCGACAGTGCCTGGAAACACCATATATTTT. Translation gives CASSLINPTVPGNTIYF.

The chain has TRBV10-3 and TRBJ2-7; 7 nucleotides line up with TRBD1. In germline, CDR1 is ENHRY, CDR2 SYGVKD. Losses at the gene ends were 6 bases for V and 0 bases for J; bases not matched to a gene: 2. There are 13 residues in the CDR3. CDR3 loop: CAIRRQGSYEQYF. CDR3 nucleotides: TGTGCCATCAGAAGACAGGGCTCCTACGAGCAGTACTTC.

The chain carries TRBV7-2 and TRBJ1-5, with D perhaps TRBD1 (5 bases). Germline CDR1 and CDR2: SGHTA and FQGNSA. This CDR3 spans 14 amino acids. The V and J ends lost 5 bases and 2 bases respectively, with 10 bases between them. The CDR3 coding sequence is TGTGCCAGCAGCAAGGGACGGGGCAATCAGCCCCAGCATTTT. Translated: CASSKGRGNQPQHF.

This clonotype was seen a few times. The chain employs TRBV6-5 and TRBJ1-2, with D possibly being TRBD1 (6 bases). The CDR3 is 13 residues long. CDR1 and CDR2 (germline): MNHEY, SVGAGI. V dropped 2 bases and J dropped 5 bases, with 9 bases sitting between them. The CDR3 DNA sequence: TGTGCCAGCAGTTACCAAGGACAGTATGGCTACACCTTC. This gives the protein CASSYQGQYGYTF.

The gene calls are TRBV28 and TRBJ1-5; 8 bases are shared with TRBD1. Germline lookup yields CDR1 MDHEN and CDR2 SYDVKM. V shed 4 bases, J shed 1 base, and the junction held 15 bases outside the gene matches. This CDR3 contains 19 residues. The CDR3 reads CASSSLVDGRDRSNQPQHF. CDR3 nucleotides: TGTGCCAGCAGTTCCCTTGTGGATGGGCGGGACAGGAGCAATCAGCCCCAGCATTTT. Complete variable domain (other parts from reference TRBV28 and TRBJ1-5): DVKVTQSSRYLVKRTGEKVFLECVQDMDHENMFWYRQDPGLGLRLIYFSYDVKMKEKGDIPEGYSVSREKKERFSLILESASTNQTSMYLCASSSLVDGRDRSNQPQHFGDGTRLSIL.

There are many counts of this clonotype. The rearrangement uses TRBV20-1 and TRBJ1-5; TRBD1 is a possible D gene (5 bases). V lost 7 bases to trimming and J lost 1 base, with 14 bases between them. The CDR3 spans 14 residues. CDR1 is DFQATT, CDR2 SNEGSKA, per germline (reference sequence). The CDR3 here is CSGTSGTSNQPQHF. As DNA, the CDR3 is TGCAGTGGGACGAGCGGGACGAGCAATCAGCCCCAGCATTTT.

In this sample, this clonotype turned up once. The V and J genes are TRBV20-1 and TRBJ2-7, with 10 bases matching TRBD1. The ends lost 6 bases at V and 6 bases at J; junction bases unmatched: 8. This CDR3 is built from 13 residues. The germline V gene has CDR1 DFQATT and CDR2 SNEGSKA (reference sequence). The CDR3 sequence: CSARDRGYSEQYF. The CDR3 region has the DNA TGCAGTGCCAGGGACAGGGGTTACTCCGAGCAGTACTTC.

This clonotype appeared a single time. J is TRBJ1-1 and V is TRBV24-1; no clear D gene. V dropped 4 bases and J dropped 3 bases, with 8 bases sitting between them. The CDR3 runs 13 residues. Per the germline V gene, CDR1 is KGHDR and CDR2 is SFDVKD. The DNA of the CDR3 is TGTGCCACCAGTGACCCCCCGGACACTGAAGCTTTCTTT. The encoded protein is CATSDPPDTEAFF.

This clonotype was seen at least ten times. Here the CDR3 DNA reads TGTGCCAGCAGAATGACACAGGGGGCCGTGGAGACCCAGTACTTC. It encodes CASRMTQGAVETQYF. This chain connects TRBV6-1 to TRBJ2-5; 9 nucleotides match TRBD1. The J segment lost 5 bases and the V segment lost 6 bases, leaving 10 bases of the junction unmatched. The germline CDR1 and CDR2 sequences are MNHNS and SASEGT. The CDR3 runs 15 residues.

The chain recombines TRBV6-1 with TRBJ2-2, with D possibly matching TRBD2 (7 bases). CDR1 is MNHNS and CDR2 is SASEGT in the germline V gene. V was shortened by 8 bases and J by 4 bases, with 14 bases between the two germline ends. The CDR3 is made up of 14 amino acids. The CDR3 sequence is CASGGAAGTGELFF. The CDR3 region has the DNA TGTGCCAGCGGGGGGGCCGCGGGCACCGGGGAGCTGTTTTTT.

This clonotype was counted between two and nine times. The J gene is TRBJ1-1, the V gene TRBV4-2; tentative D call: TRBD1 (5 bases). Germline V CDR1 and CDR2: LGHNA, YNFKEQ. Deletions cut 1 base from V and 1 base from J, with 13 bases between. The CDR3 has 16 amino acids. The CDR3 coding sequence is TGTGCCAGCAGCCAAGGGGGGATAAGGGGGAACACTGAAGCTTTCTTT. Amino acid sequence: CASSQGGIRGNTEAFF.

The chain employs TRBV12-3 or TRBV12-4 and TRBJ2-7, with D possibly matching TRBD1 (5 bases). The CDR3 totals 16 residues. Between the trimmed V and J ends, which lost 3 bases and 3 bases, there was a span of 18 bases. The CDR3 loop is CASSFPPTASDYEQYF. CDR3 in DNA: TGTGCCAGCAGTTTCCCCCCGACAGCTTCCGACTACGAGCAGTACTTC.